Listed below are T cell receptor beta chains from one sample, sequenced in a study of human T cells and chemical hapten exposure. TCRdb redid the calling of the RACE reads with MiXCR, one entry per CDR3 protein. The sample lists more than 250,000 distinct CDR3 sequences, approximately 7.5% occurring once. Specimen: whole blood, collected in connection with sensitization to the hapten diphenylcyclopropenone (DPC). These TCRs come from a man between 18 and 29 years old with alopecia areata. Some clones in this sample may be carry-over from other donors' samples. The CDR3 runs from the conserved cysteine through the conserved F or W. Clone size is stated in some rows and not others, as once, few, many or a class when expanded.

V: TRBV28
size: -
CDR3: CASSKHPGTGRTEQYF

V: TRBV4-3
size: few
CDR3: CASSQEERKETQYF

V: TRBV4-1
size: many
CDR3: CASRPRPVKDTGELFF

V: TRBV27
size: many
CDR3: CASSSEAGGTYTDTQYF

V: TRBV25-1
size: few
CDR3: CASSALGAQETQYF

V: TRBV11-2
size: many
CDR3: CASSDTVESWTFF

V: TRBV20-1
size: many
CDR3: CSARAVAGIDYGYTF

V: TRBV7-8
size: -
CDR3: CASSLRTGRDANYGYTF

V: TRBV6-2/TRBV6-3
size: -
CDR3: CASSYGRVEAFF

V: TRBV11-2
size: few
CDR3: CASSPSPGRPQHF

V: TRBV27
size: -
CDR3: CASSLFTGGGGANVLTF

V: TRBV7-3
size: few
CDR3: CASSPPGPGTQYF

V: TRBV5-5
size: many
CDR3: CASSEGDRGLEKLFF

V: TRBV29-1
size: many
CDR3: CSERQTMNTEAFF

V: TRBV12-5
size: -
CDR3: CASVRGLASSTGELFF

V: TRBV24-1
size: few
CDR3: CATREGQGIMANEKLFF

V: TRBV4-1
size: few
CDR3: CASSQGGTGYQPQHF

V: TRBV20-1
size: few
CDR3: CSAQHDRKNEQYF

V: TRBV29-1
size: -
CDR3: CSAPERGATGGNYGYTF

V: TRBV3-1
size: -
CDR3: CASSQRQPRGQNIQYF

V: TRBV20-1
size: -
CDR3: CSARDRQGQETQYF

V: TRBV6-2/TRBV6-3
size: few
CDR3: CASSYSMGSTEAFF

V: TRBV6-2/TRBV6-3
size: many
CDR3: CASSYGRGGMAKNIQYF

V: TRBV6-6
size: -
CDR3: CASSPFAFQGDTQYF

V: TRBV7-2
size: many
CDR3: CASSSLIGGGSGNTIYF

V: TRBV6-5
size: -
CDR3: CASSPERRTNYNEQFF

V: TRBV13
size: -
CDR3: CASSVRGTRDEAFF

V: TRBV6-6
size: many
CDR3: CASRGTSPQPQHF

V: TRBV5-1
size: many
CDR3: CASSFNRGSTEAFF

V: TRBV10-3
size: many
CDR3: CAISDGLTGGSGQPQHF

V: TRBV4-3
size: -
CDR3: CASSQDPSFAIENTEAFF

V: TRBV6-6
size: many
CDR3: CASSTTGLQAFF

V: TRBV29-1
size: many
CDR3: CSVANGGPTEAFF

V: TRBV7-9
size: few
CDR3: CASSFGLAEAFF

V: TRBV10-3
size: -
CDR3: CAISESVMLQPQHF

V: TRBV5-6
size: few
CDR3: CASSKDRGHEQFF

V: TRBV5-1
size: few
CDR3: CASSLIGQLNEKLFF

V: TRBV4-3
size: few
CDR3: CASSQPPGLEQYF

V: TRBV24-1
size: -
CDR3: CATSEGRSGANVLTF